Described below is a single TCR beta chain sequence and its context. Each CDR3 protein gets one entry after TCRdb re-called the RT-PCR reads with MiXCR. The data hold about 19,000 distinct CDR3 sequences, with about two thirds observed a single time. This entry belongs to a study of yellow fever vaccine responses in identical twins. Trimming pared 5 bases from V and 3 bases from J, leaving 13 bases between. The CDR3 runs to 14 residues. The germline V gene has CDR1 SGHTA and CDR2 FQGNSA. The genes are TRBV7-2 and TRBJ1-2, with a possible D match to TRBD1 (5 bases). The sample was T cells from blood (PBMCs), unsorted or a sorted subset (not recorded which), taken before or after yellow fever vaccination (not recorded which). The TCR was taken from a woman younger than 30 who received the yellow fever vaccine. CDR3 loop: CASSPGTADYGYTF. The DNA of the CDR3 is TGTGCCAGCAGCCCAGGGACGGCCGACTATGGCTACACCTTC.